These 7 T cell receptor beta chains came from one sample sequenced in a study of beta chain features in type 1 diabetes. The authors reverse transcribed all of the isolated RNA, so sequencing captured expressed TCRB transcripts. TCRdb keeps only in-frame clones here, not all; method: immunoSEQ multiplex PCR. Of around 45,000 clones detected, about 48% appear once; the ten largest clones hold around 0.13%. Study-wide results and caveats: A moderate, significant TCRB CDR3 shortening appeared in type 1 diabetes across four CD4+ subsets.

These receptors' antigens are unknown. Sequencing was done on a sample of stem cell memory CD4+ T cells from blood. These receptors came from a man aged 25-45 years with type 1 diabetes.

The chain couples TRBV30 to TRBJ2-4; 9 bases line up with TRBD1. The CDR3 has 14 amino acids. V gave up 2 bases and J gave up 3 bases; unmatched junction bases: 2. Germline-derived CDR1 and CDR2 are GTSNPN and SVGIG (reference sequence). The CDR3 protein is CAWSTGQGKNIQYF. The CDR3 DNA sequence: TGTGCCTGGAGTACGGGACAGGGCAAAAACATTCAGTACTTC.

With respect to this clone: Its ends do not fully match the called genes, so a read error is possible. The V and J genes are TRBV5-4 and TRBJ2-7, with 10 bases matching TRBD1. This CDR3 comprises 15 residues. Looked up from germline, CDR1 is SGHNT and CDR2 is YYREEE (reference sequence). The CDR3 DNA sequence: TGTGCCAGCAGCGATGGGGGCGCCGGGACAGGGGTTCGGGACTTC. It is translated as CASSDGGAGTGVRDF.

This clone was seen a handful of times. This sequence joins TRBV5-1 and TRBJ2-1; D may be TRBD1 (6 bases). V shed 1 base and J shed 7 bases, with 9 bases lying between them. Germline loops: CDR1 SGHRS, CDR2 YFSETQ. This CDR3 spans 13 amino acids. CDR3 region: CASSLLGGNEQFF. In nucleotides, the CDR3 is TGCGCCAGCAGCTTGCTAGGGGGTAATGAGCAGTTCTTC.

This chain joins TRBV25-1 and TRBJ2-7, with 7 bases fitting TRBD1. CDR1 and CDR2 from the germline V gene are MGHDK and SYGVNS. V gave up 4 bases and J gave up 1 base; unmatched junction bases: 4. The CDR3 totals 14 residues. For the CDR3, the DNA is TGTGCCAGCAGTGTCGACAGGGCGTCCTACGAGCAGTACTTC. It encodes CASSVDRASYEQYF.

V gene TRBV7-9 combines with J gene TRBJ2-1; a possible D gene is TRBD2 (6 bases). The CDR3 is made up of 14 amino acids. CDR1 is SEHNR and CDR2 is FQNEAQ in the germline V gene (reference sequence). Deletions cut 5 bases from V and 5 bases from J, with 13 bases between. In DNA, the CDR3 is TGTGCCAGCAGCCCCGGACTAACCCACAATGAGCAGTTCTTC. Protein: CASSPGLTHNEQFF.

V gene TRBV11-2 combines with J gene TRBJ2-7; 10 bases fit TRBD2. V lost 5 bases, J lost 4 bases, and 11 bases stayed unmatched. CDR3 length equals 16 residues. CDR1 is SGHAT and CDR2 is FQNNGV in the germline V gene. The CDR3, as DNA: TGTGCCAGCAGCGGCCAGGGTAGCGGGAGGTTTTACGAGCAGTACTTC. As protein: CASSGQGSGRFYEQYF.

This clone has just a few counts. The chain joins TRBV5-1 to TRBJ2-2; tentatively, D is TRBD2 (7 bases). Germline CDR1 and CDR2: SGHRS and YFSETQ. This CDR3 region has 20 residues. V lost 4 bases, J lost 3 bases, and 28 bases lay in between. This CDR3 is CASSPTWLPRGARYTGELFF. The CDR3 nucleotides read TGCGCCAGCAGCCCAACTTGGCTTCCCCGGGGGGCGCGGTACACCGGGGAGCTGTTTTTT.